One and the same sample provided the 27 T cell receptor beta chains below, sequenced in a study of cytomegalovirus exposure and HLA in healthy donors. Primers included in the PCR were 60 Vbeta and 13 Jbeta primers. Assay: immunoSEQ multiplex PCR; the TCRdb copy retains only in-frame clones and omits some. The sample carries 200,000 to 250,000 clones, around four fifths recorded once. The specimen was PBMCs. The source is a woman in her forties or fifties in good health and CMV-seropositive.

The chain employs TRBV4-2 and TRBJ2-1; no clear D. The V end was cut by 1 base, the J end by 4 bases, with 8 bases between. This CDR3 is built from 14 residues. The V gene's germline CDR1 is LGHNA and CDR2 YNFKEQ. The CDR3 coding sequence is TGTGCCAGCAGCCAAGTGGCGGAGTACAATGAGCAGTTCTTC. It yields the protein CASSQVAEYNEQFF.

The V gene is TRBV6-6, the J gene TRBJ1-2; tentative D call: TRBD1 (6 bases). Trimming stripped 6 bases from V and 6 bases from J, with 23 bases between. This CDR3 is 16 amino acids long. Germline CDR1 is MNHNY and CDR2 is SVGAGI (reference sequence). CDR3 sequence: CASSIAPGGLGDGYTF. CDR3 DNA sequence: TGTGCCAGCAGCATCGCCCCCGGGGGGCTGGGAGATGGCTACACCTTC.

The rearrangement joins TRBV5-1 to TRBJ2-2; D unclear. V lost 5 bases and J lost 6, with 11 bases in between. Germline V gene data show CDR1 as SGHRS and CDR2 as YFSETQ. The CDR3 length is 13 residues. Here the CDR3 reads CASSSSPPGELFF. The CDR3 nucleotides are TGCGCCAGCAGTTCGAGTCCCCCCGGGGAGCTGTTTTTT.

V and J are TRBV23-1 and TRBJ1-6; tentative D call: TRBD1 (5 bases). TRBV23-1 falls under the ORF class, with uncertain function. The V and J ends lost 10 bases and 2 bases respectively, with 9 bases between them. The CDR3 is 13 amino acids. In DNA, the CDR3 is TGCGCCAACGACAGCCCCTATAATTCACCCCTCCACTTT. Its translation: CANDSPYNSPLHF.

This clone occurred once. The V call is TRBV7-2, the J call TRBJ2-3; 9 bases align to TRBD1. V gave up 0 bases and J gave up 5 bases; unmatched junction bases: 3. This CDR3 has 15 amino acids. The V gene's germline CDR1 is SGHTA and CDR2 FQGNSA. In DNA, the CDR3 is TGTGCCAGCAGCTTAGCACAGGGGGCAGGAGATACGCAGTATTTT. The encoded protein is CASSLAQGAGDTQYF. The full variable domain, in which reference TRBV7-2 and TRBJ2-3 provide the parts outside the CDR3, is GAGVSQSPSNKVTEKGKDVELRCDPISGHTALYWYRQSLGQGLEFLIYFQGNSAPDKSGLPSDRFSAERTGGSVSTLTIQRTQQEDSAVYLCASSLAQGAGDTQYFGPGTRLTVL.

The rearrangement links TRBV27 to TRBJ2-5; TRBD1 might be the D (6 bases). The CDR3 runs to 16 residues. CDR1 is MNHEY, CDR2 SMNVEV, per germline (reference sequence). The V and J ends lost 5 bases and 2 bases respectively, with 18 bases between them. CDR3 DNA: TGTGCCAGCAGTCTCCTACAGGGTTTCGGGCAAGAGACCCAGTACTTC. Amino acids: CASSLLQGFGQETQYF.

The genes are TRBV6-5 and TRBJ2-1, with 7 bases fitting TRBD2. This CDR3 has 14 amino acids. The J segment lost 9 bases and the V segment lost 2 bases, leaving 7 bases of the junction unmatched. Germline V gene lookup returns CDR1 MNHEY and CDR2 SVGAGI. The CDR3 loop is CASSYVGGSSEQFF. The CDR3 coding sequence is TGTGCCAGCAGTTACGTGGGGGGGTCCAGTGAGCAGTTCTTC.

This sequence joins TRBV28 and TRBJ1-5; TRBD1 is a possible D gene (5 bases). Germline V gives CDR1 MDHEN, CDR2 SYDVKM. This CDR3 is built from 17 residues. Trimming took 4 bases from V and 5 from J, leaving 21 bases between them. CDR3 sequence (DNA): TGTGCCAGCAGTTCAGTAACCGACAGAGTTGTCGATCAGCCCCAGCATTTT. Translation: CASSSVTDRVVDQPQHF.

This clone has more than one count but fewer than ten. The V call is TRBV2, the J call TRBJ1-1; D possibly corresponds to TRBD1 (5 bases). V dropped 6 bases and J dropped 7 bases, with 12 bases sitting between them. Germline values: CDR1 SNHLY, CDR2 FYNNEI. This CDR3 region has 12 residues. DNA of the CDR3: TGTGCCAGCAGGGGCGACAGCCTTGAAGCTTTCTTT. It specifies CASRGDSLEAFF.

The genes are TRBV27 and TRBJ1-6; D call uncertain. The CDR3 is made up of 13 amino acids. From germline, CDR1 is MNHEY and CDR2 SMNVEV (reference sequence). The germline V and J ends were trimmed by 4 bases and 4 bases, with 5 bases remaining between them. CDR3 sequence: CASSYSYNSPLHF. The CDR3 bases are TGTGCCAGCAGTTACTCGTATAATTCACCCCTCCACTTT.

V gene TRBV29-1 combines with J gene TRBJ1-1, with a possible D match to TRBD1 (5 bases). The V gene's germline CDR1 is SQVTM and CDR2 ANQGSEA. V was pared by 7 bases and J by 1 base, with 13 bases between. The length of the CDR3 is 13 residues. The chain's CDR3 is CSGGAGPNTEAFF. The DNA for the CDR3 is TGCAGCGGTGGGGCAGGGCCGAACACTGAAGCTTTCTTT.

The J gene is TRBJ1-4, the V gene TRBV5-4; 7 bases are shared with TRBD1. Germline V gene sequence: CDR1 SGHNT, CDR2 YYREEE (reference sequence). Trimming cost V 4 bases and J 5 bases; bases outside gene matches: 5. The length of the CDR3 is 14 residues. The CDR3: CASSGDRANEKLFF. DNA for the CDR3: TGTGCCAGCAGCGGTGACAGGGCGAATGAAAAACTGTTTTTT.

The chain links TRBV7-8 to TRBJ2-7, with 7 positions matching TRBD1. V shed 5 bases, J shed 5 bases, and the junction held 12 bases outside the gene matches. The germline CDR1 and CDR2 sequences are SGHVS and FQNEAQ. This CDR3 is 15 amino acids long. Written as DNA, the CDR3 is TGTGCCAGCAGCCCCGACAGGGTGGGCCTGGACGAGCAGTACTTC. Amino acids: CASSPDRVGLDEQYF.

This chain connects TRBV19 to TRBJ1-1; D might be TRBD1 (6 bases). This CDR3 has 15 amino acids. The germline gives CDR1 LNHDA, CDR2 SQIVND (reference sequence). Trimming took off 4 bases at V and 2 bases at J, with 14 bases between the two ends. CDR3 sequence reads: CASSNPGGVNTEAFF. As DNA, the CDR3 is TGTGCCAGTAGTAATCCGGGGGGCGTTAACACTGAAGCTTTCTTT.

This chain connects TRBV19 to TRBJ2-7; 7 bases are a match to TRBD1. Per germline, CDR1 LNHDA and CDR2 SQIVND (reference sequence). V lost 5 bases and J lost 2; bases outside the gene matches: 15. The CDR3 is 17 residues long. The CDR3 reads CASSHPPGRGYPYEQYF. As DNA, the CDR3 is TGTGCCAGTAGTCACCCTCCCGGCAGGGGGTACCCCTACGAGCAGTACTTC.

This chain joins TRBV5-1 and TRBJ2-5, with D possibly being TRBD2 (5 bases). The J call may be incorrect, as the DNA end agrees better with TRBJ2-7. This CDR3 is 15 amino acids long. CDR1 is SGHRS, CDR2 YFSETQ, per germline. CDR3 loop: CASSSVPGRAYEQYF. Here the CDR3 DNA reads TGCGCCAGCAGCTCCGTCCCGGGGAGAGCCTACGAGCAGTACTTC.

This clone was seen a handful of times. The J gene is TRBJ2-6, the V gene TRBV5-1; 8 bases fit TRBD1. This CDR3 region has 15 residues. The trim removed 4 bases at V and 3 bases at J, leaving 3 bases unmatched. Germline V gene sequence: CDR1 SGHRS, CDR2 YFSETQ. Written as DNA, the CDR3 is TGCGCCAGCAGCCCAGGGACAGGTGGGGCCAACGTCCTGACTTTC. Amino acids: CASSPGTGGANVLTF.

V is TRBV19 and J is TRBJ1-4; 12 bases map to TRBD1. There are 17 residues in the CDR3. CDR1 is LNHDA and CDR2 is SQIVND in the germline V gene (reference sequence). The trim removed 7 bases at V and 1 base at J, leaving 7 bases unmatched. The CDR3 bases are TGTGCCAGTAAGGGAGGGGACAGGGGGCTAACTAATGAAAAACTGTTTTTT. This gives the protein CASKGGDRGLTNEKLFF.

The CDR3 DNA reads as TGCAGTGCTATATTCGGGGATACGCAGTATTTT. This codes for CSAIFGDTQYF. The chain has TRBV20-1 and TRBJ2-3, with D unclear. V lost 4 bases, J lost 6 bases, and 8 bases lay in between. The CDR3 is 11 amino acids. The germline CDR1 and CDR2 sequences are DFQATT and SNEGSKA (reference sequence).

The CDR3 coding sequence is TGTGCCAGCAGCTTAGGAGGGGGGAGGGTTTGGAGTGAAGCTTTCTTT. As protein: CASSLGGGRVWSEAFF. This rearrangement joins TRBV7-2 to TRBJ1-1; TRBD1 is a possible D gene (6 bases). From germline, CDR1 is SGHTA and CDR2 FQGNSA. Trimming removed 1 base from V and 7 bases from J, with 19 bases in between. This CDR3 contains 16 residues.

This clone occurred a few times. The V call is TRBV4-2, the J call TRBJ2-5; possibly TRBD1 for D (5 bases). The germline gives CDR1 LGHNA, CDR2 YNFKEQ. CDR3 length: 14 residues. V gave up 3 bases and J gave up 5 bases, with 13 bases separating them. The CDR3 loop reads CASSQLKGRETQYF. The CDR3 DNA reads as TGTGCCAGCAGCCAGCTAAAGGGGCGTGAGACCCAGTACTTC.

The chain recombines TRBV5-8 with TRBJ2-3; 7 nucleotides agree with TRBD2. V shed 5 bases, J shed 11 bases, and the junction held 5 bases outside the gene matches. This CDR3 contains 11 residues. Germline V CDR1 and CDR2: SGHTS, YDEGEE. The CDR3 DNA follows: TGTGCCAGCAGTCACCGGGAGGAGCAGTATTTT. It codes for CASSHREEQYF.

The gene calls are TRBV4-3 and TRBJ1-4; 11 bases map to TRBD1. V lost 0 bases, J lost 7 bases, and 4 bases stayed unmatched. This CDR3 spans 16 amino acids. Germline V lookup: CDR1 LGHNA, CDR2 YSLEER. The CDR3 region is CASSQDKGQGGEKLFF. In nucleotides, the CDR3 is TGCGCCAGCAGCCAAGATAAGGGACAGGGGGGTGAAAAACTGTTTTTT.

This clone was seen a handful of times. Compared with germline, one end of the junction differs, possibly owing to a read error. The chain is built from TRBV7-9 and TRBJ1-5; 9 bases are a match to TRBD1. Germline loops: CDR1 SEHNR, CDR2 FQNEAQ (reference sequence). This CDR3 has 17 residues. The CDR3: CSSSLGSGTGSNQPQHF. CDR3 coding DNA: TGTTCCAGCAGCTTGGGGTCCGGGACAGGGAGTAATCAGCCCCAGCATTTT.

The chain couples TRBV7-9 to TRBJ1-2, with 10 bases matching TRBD1. Germline V gene sequence: CDR1 SEHNR, CDR2 FQNEAQ (reference sequence). This CDR3 spans 16 amino acids. V lost 5 bases to trimming and J lost 4 bases; unmatched junction nucleotides: 10. CDR3 DNA: TGTGCCAGCAGCCCAGGGAGGGACAGGGGAGTCTATGGCTACACCTTC. It is translated as CASSPGRDRGVYGYTF.

Turning to this clone: The sample has other DNA sequences that encode this CDR3 too. The chain recombines TRBV9 with TRBJ1-1, with D hard to call. Looked up from germline, CDR1 is SGDLS and CDR2 is YYNGEE. The CDR3 has 15 amino acids. Between the trimmed V and J ends, which lost 0 bases and 0 bases, there was a span of 9 bases. CDR3 sequence: CASSVDPGMNTEAFF. CDR3 nucleotide sequence: TGTGCCAGCAGCGTAGATCCAGGAATGAACACTGAAGCTTTCTTT.

The chain combines TRBV10-1 with TRBJ1-1; possibly TRBD1 for D (6 bases). The germline V gene encodes CDR1 WNHNN and CDR2 SYGVQD (reference sequence). With 0 bases removed from V and 1 base from J, the gap between germline ends came to 12 bases. This CDR3 spans 16 amino acids. The CDR3, as DNA: TGCGCCAGCAGTGAGTCAGCAGGGGTCCGGAACACTGAAGCTTTCTTT. It codes for CASSESAGVRNTEAFF.